The 12 T cell receptor beta chains below all came from one sample that was sequenced in a study of T cell responses to AZD1222 COVID-19 vaccine. Data came from immunoSEQ multiplex PCR; TCRdb stores just in-frame clones and leaves some out. The sample consists of 90,000 to 120,000 clones, about 94% of them appearing once. The sample was peripheral blood, taken on day 0 of AZD1222 vaccination. These receptors were collected from an adult in good health.

The rearrangement uses TRBV19 and TRBJ1-1, with D maybe TRBD1 (5 bases). The CDR3 covers 16 residues. In germline, CDR1 is LNHDA, CDR2 SQIVND (reference sequence). With 7 bases removed from V and 3 bases from J, the gap between germline ends came to 21 bases. The CDR3 DNA reads TGTGCCAGTAACTCACGAAACACGGGAGGGGACACTGAAGCTTTCTTT. It specifies CASNSRNTGGDTEAFF.

The chain is built from TRBV18 and TRBJ2-1, with a possible D match to TRBD1 (5 bases). The ends were cut back, 4 bases at V and 9 bases at J, with 16 bases in the middle. CDR3 size: 14 residues. Per germline, CDR1 KGHSH and CDR2 LQKENI. CDR3 amino acids: CASSQTAILGEQFF. The CDR3, as DNA: TGTGCCAGCTCACAGACAGCTATTTTAGGTGAGCAGTTCTTC.

The chain has TRBV4-2 and TRBJ2-1; 8 bases align to TRBD2. Trimming took 4 bases from V and 0 from J; bases not matched to a gene: 5. CDR1 LGHNA and CDR2 YNFKEQ come from the germline V gene. The CDR3 spans 16 residues. CDR3 nucleotides: TGTGCCAGCAGCCCGCGACTAGCGTTCTCCTACAATGAGCAGTTCTTC. Its protein product is CASSPRLAFSYNEQFF.

This chain uses TRBV3-1 (or the pseudogene TRBV3-2) with TRBJ1-4, with D perhaps matching TRBD1 (6 bases). Germline V gene lookup returns CDR1 LGHDT and CDR2 YNNKEL (reference sequence). V gave up 3 bases and J gave up 7 bases, with 15 bases separating them. The CDR3 contains 15 residues. Here the CDR3 reads CASSQLLGGSEKLFF. The CDR3 DNA sequence: TGTGCCAGCAGCCAGCTCCTAGGGGGGAGTGAAAAACTGTTTTTT.

This clone was counted between two and nine times. The rearrangement uses TRBV9 and TRBJ2-3; no definite D call. CDR1 is SGDLS, CDR2 YYNGEE, per germline. The CDR3 length is 16 residues. The V gene lost 4 bases and the J gene lost 0 bases, with 15 bases spanning the gap. The CDR3 nucleotides are TGTGCCAGCAGCAACCGACTCCCCCCTAGCACAGATACGCAGTATTTT. This encodes CASSNRLPPSTDTQYF.

J is TRBJ1-2 and V is TRBV12-3 or TRBV12-4; D is ambiguous. This CDR3 region has 11 residues. The V end lost 5 bases, the J end lost 5 bases, and 6 bases lay between the germline ends. For the CDR3, the DNA is TGTGCCAGCAGTCAGCAATATGGCTACACCTTC. This encodes CASSQQYGYTF.

This chain connects TRBV5-1 to TRBJ1-5; D not resolved. With 4 bases removed from V and 3 bases from J, the gap between germline ends came to 2 bases. The CDR3 has 11 amino acids. CDR1 SGHRS and CDR2 YFSETQ come from the germline V gene. CDR3 residues: CASSINQPQHF. The CDR3 DNA follows: TGCGCCAGCAGCATCAATCAGCCCCAGCATTTT.

This chain connects TRBV28 to TRBJ2-7; D call uncertain. Germline V gene lookup returns CDR1 MDHEN and CDR2 SYDVKM. V lost 8 bases and J lost 6, with 17 bases in between. The CDR3 spans 13 residues. The CDR3 sequence: CASLPLSGSEQYF. The CDR3 bases are TGTGCCAGCCTACCCTTGTCCGGGTCCGAGCAGTACTTC.

The genes are TRBV9 and TRBJ2-2, with TRBD2 matching 8 bases. J was trimmed by 5 bases and V by 4 bases; bases with no gene match: 4. Per germline, CDR1 SGDLS and CDR2 YYNGEE. CDR3 length: 14 residues. This CDR3 reads CASSQGGGTGELFF. CDR3 bases: TGTGCCAGCAGCCAAGGCGGGGGGACCGGGGAGCTGTTTTTT.

This chain links TRBV18 with TRBJ2-2; D remains ambiguous. Germline-derived CDR1 and CDR2 are KGHSH and LQKENI. The V and J ends lost 3 bases and 1 base respectively, with 12 bases between them. The CDR3 runs 16 residues. CDR3 bases: TGTGCCAGCTCACCCAGCACTACTAAGAACACCGGGGAGCTGTTTTTT. Encoded protein: CASSPSTTKNTGELFF.

The chain has TRBV7-2 and TRBJ1-2, with a weak D call TRBD1 (6 bases). The germline V and J ends were trimmed by 3 bases and 8 bases, with 25 bases remaining between them. This CDR3 spans 17 amino acids. Germline assignment: CDR1 SGHTA and CDR2 FQGNSA. The CDR3 spells CASSFPPWNLGASGYTF. The CDR3 DNA reads TGTGCCAGCAGCTTCCCGCCCTGGAACCTGGGGGCGTCGGGCTACACCTTC.

The rearrangement joins TRBV6-1 to TRBJ2-1, with D hard to call. The CDR3 has 13 amino acids. Germline V gene sequence: CDR1 MNHNS, CDR2 SASEGT. V lost 0 bases and J lost 10, with 10 bases in between. CDR3 region: CASSEALFREQFF. In DNA, the CDR3 is TGTGCCAGCAGTGAAGCGCTCTTTAGGGAGCAGTTCTTC.